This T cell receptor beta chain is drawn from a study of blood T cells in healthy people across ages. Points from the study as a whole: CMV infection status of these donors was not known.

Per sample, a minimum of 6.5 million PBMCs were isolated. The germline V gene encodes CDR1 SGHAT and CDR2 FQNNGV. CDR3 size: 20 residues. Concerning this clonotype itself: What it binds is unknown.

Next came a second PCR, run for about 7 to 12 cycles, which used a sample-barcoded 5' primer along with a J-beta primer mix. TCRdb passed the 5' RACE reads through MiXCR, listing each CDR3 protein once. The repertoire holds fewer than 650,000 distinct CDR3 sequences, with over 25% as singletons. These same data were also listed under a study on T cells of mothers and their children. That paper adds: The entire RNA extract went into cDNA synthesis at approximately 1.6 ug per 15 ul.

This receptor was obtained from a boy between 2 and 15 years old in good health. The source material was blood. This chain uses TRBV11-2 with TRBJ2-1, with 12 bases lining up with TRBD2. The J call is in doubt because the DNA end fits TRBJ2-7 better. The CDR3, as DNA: TGTGCCAGCAGCCCTCTCCGAGGGGGCCTAGCGGGAGGGCGGAGTAACGAGCAGTACTTC. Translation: CASSPLRGGLAGGRSNEQYF.